What follows is one TCR beta chain and its context. This sample was taken from a study of T cells in localized non-small cell lung cancer. This CDR3 comprises 13 residues. With 5 bases clipped from V and 4 bases from J, the junction kept 5 bases outside the gene matches. Germline CDR1 SGHRS, CDR2 YFSETQ. Some clones are missing from TCRdb's copy, which holds only in-frame ones; the method was immunoSEQ multiplex PCR. The sample shows 50,000 or so clones, around 83% of them seen only once. The starting material was peripheral blood, obtained before any cancer treatment. The TCR originated in a female donor older than 55 with stage II squamous cell lung carcinoma. This chain connects TRBV5-1 to TRBJ1-2; 7 positions agree with TRBD1. CDR3 DNA sequence: TGCGCCAGCAGTCCCCAGGGGGGCTATGGCTACACCTTC. Protein: CASSPQGGYGYTF. Drawing the rest from reference TRBV5-1 and TRBJ1-2, the complete variable domain is KAGVTQTPRYLIKTRGQQVTLSCSPISGHRSVSWYQQTPGQGLQFLFEYFSETQRNKGNFPGRFSGRQFSNSRSEMNVSTLELGDSALYLCASSPQGGYGYTFGSGTRLTVV.